This TCR beta chain comes out of a study of T cell responses to AZD1222 COVID-19 vaccine. Study findings and constraints: Possibly, clonal diversity was underestimated; donors were largely white British and included more females. Spike-specific TCR breadth rose after two AZD1222 doses, and depth rose as well.

The protocol was immunoSEQ multiplex PCR, while the TCRdb copy is restricted to in-frame clones and leaves out a portion. The data contain about 120,000 clones, 90% to 95% of them singletons. V was clipped by 5 bases and J by 5 bases, with 9 bases between them. Germline values: CDR1 SGHTA, CDR2 FQGTGA. The CDR3 contains 13 residues. In the case of this clone: Its antigen is not identified.

V and J are TRBV7-3 and TRBJ2-2; tentatively, D is TRBD1 (6 bases). Sequenced here: peripheral blood, sampled on day 0 of AZD1222 vaccination. This clonotype was sampled from an adult in good health. The CDR3 nucleotides read TGTGCCAGCAGCCGAACAGGGACCGGGGAGCTGTTTTTT. It is translated as CASSRTGTGELFF.